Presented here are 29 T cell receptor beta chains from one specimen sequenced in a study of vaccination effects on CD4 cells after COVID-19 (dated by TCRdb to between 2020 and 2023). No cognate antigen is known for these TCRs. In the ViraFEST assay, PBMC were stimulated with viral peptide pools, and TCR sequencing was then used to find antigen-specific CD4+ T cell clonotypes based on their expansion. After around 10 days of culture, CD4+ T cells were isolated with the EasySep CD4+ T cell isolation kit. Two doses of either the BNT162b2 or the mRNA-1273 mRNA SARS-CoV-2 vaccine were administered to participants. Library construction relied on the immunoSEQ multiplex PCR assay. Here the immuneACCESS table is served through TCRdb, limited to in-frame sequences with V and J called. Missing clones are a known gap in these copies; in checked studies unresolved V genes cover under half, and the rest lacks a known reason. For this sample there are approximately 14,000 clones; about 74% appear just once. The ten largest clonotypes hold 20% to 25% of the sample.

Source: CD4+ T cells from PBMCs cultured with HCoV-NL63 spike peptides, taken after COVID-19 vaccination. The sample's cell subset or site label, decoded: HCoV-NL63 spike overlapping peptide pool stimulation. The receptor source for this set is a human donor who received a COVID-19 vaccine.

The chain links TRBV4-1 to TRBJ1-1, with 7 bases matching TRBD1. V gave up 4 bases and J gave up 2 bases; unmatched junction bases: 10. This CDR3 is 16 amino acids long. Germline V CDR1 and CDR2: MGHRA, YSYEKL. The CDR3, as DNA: TGCGCCAGCAGCCTGTTGGGGACAGCACTTAACACTGAAGCTTTCTTT. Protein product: CASSLLGTALNTEAFF.

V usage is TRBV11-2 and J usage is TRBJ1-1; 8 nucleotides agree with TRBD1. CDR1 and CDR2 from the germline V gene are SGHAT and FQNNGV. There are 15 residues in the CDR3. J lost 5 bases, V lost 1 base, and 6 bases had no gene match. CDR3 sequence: CASSLVGQGGTEAFF. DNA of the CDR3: TGTGCCAGCAGCTTAGTCGGACAGGGAGGGACTGAAGCTTTCTTT. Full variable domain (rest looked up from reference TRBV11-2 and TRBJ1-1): EAGVAQSPRYKIIEKRQSVAFWCNPISGHATLYWYQQILGQGPKLLIQFQNNGVVDDSQLPKDRFSAERLKGVDSTLKIQPAKLEDSAVYLCASSLVGQGGTEAFFGQGTRLTVV.

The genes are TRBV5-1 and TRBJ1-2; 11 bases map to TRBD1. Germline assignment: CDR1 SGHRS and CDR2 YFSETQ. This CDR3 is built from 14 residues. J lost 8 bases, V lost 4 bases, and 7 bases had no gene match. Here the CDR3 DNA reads TGCGCCAGCAGCCTGGACAGGGGGCATGGAGGCTACACCTTC. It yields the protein CASSLDRGHGGYTF. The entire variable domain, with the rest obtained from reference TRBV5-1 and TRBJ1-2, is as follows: KAGVTQTPRYLIKTRGQQVTLSCSPISGHRSVSWYQQTPGQGLQFLFEYFSETQRNKGNFPGRFSGRQFSNSRSEMNVSTLELGDSALYLCASSLDRGHGGYTFGSGTRLTVV.

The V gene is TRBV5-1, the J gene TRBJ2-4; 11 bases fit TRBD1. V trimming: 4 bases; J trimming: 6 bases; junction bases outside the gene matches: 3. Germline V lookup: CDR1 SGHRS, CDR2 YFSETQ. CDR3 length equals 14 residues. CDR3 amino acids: CASSGTGGGNIQYF. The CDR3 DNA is TGCGCCAGCAGCGGGACAGGGGGGGGAAACATTCAGTACTTC.

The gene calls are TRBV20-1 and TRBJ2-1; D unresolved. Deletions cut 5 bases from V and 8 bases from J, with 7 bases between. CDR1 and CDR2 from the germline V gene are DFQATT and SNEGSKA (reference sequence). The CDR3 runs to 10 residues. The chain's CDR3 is CSAAPHEQFF. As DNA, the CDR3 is TGCAGTGCTGCCCCTCATGAGCAGTTCTTC.

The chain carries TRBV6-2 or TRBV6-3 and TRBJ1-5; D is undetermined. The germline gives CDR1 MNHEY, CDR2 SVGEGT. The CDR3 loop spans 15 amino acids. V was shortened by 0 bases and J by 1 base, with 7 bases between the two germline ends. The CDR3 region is CASSYSKNSNQPQHF. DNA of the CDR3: TGTGCCAGCAGTTACTCCAAAAACAGCAATCAGCCCCAGCATTTT.

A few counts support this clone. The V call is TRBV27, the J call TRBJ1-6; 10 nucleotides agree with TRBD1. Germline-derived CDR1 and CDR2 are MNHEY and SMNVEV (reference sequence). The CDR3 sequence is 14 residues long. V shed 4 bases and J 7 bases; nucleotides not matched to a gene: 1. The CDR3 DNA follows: TGTGCCAGCAGTTCGGACAGGGGGAATTCACCCCTCCACTTT. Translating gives CASSSDRGNSPLHF.

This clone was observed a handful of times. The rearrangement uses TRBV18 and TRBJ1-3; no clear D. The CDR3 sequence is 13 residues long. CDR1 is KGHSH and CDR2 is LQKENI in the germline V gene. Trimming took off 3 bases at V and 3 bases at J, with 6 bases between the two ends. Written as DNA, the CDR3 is TGTGCCAGCTCACCGGATCGTGGAAACACCATATATTTT. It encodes CASSPDRGNTIYF. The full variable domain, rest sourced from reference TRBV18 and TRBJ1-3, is NAGVMQNPRHLVRRRGQEARLRCSPMKGHSHVYWYRQLPEEGLKFMVYLQKENIIDESGMPKERFSAEFPKEGPSILRIQQVVRGDSAAYFCASSPDRGNTIYFGEGSWLTVV.

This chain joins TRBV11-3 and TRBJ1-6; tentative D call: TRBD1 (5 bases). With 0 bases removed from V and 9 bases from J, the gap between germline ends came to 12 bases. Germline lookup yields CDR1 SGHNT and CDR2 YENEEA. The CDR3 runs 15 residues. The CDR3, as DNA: TGTGCCAGCAGCTTAGACAGGGAAGGGTCTTCACCCCTCCACTTT. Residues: CASSLDREGSSPLHF.

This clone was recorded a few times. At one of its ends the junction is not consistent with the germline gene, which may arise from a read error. The CDR3 sequence: CATSRETNRQGWLGNQPQHF. The CDR3 nucleotides read TGTGCCACCAGCCGAGAAACGAACCGACAGGGTTGGTTGGGCAATCAGCCCCAGCATTTT. V is TRBV15 and J is TRBJ1-5, with 7 bases fitting TRBD1. Germline values: CDR1 LNHNV, CDR2 YYDKDF (reference sequence). The CDR3 runs to 20 residues. Filled out from reference TRBV15 and TRBJ1-5, the complete variable domain reads DAMVIQNPRYQVTQFGKPVTLSCSQTLNHNVMYWYQQKSSQAPKLLFHYYDKDFNNEADTPDNFQSRRPNTSFCFLDIRSPGLGDTAMYLCATSRETNRQGWLGNQPQHFGDGTRLSIL.

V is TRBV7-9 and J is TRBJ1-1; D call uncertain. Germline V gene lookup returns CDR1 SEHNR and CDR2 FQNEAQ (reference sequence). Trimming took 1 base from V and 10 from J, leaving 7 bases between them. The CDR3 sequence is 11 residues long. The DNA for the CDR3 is TGTGCCAGCAGCTTAGTCTTGGGAGCTTTCTTT. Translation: CASSLVLGAFF. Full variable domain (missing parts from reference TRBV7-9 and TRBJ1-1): DTGVSQNPRHKITKRGQNVTFRCDPISEHNRLYWYRQTLGQGPEFLTYFQNEAQLEKSRLLSDRFSAERPKGSFSTLEIQRTEQGDSAMYLCASSLVLGAFFGQGTRLTVV.

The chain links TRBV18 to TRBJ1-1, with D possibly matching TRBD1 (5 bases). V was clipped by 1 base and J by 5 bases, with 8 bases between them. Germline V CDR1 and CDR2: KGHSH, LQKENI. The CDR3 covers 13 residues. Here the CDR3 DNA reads TGTGCCAGCTCACCACTCAGGGAGACTGAAGCTTTCTTT. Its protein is CASSPLRETEAFF.

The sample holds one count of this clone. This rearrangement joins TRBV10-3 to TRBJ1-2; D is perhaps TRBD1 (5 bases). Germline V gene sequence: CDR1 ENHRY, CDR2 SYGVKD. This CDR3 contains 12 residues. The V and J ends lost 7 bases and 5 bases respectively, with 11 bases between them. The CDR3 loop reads CAIKGSIYGYTF. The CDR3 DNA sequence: TGTGCCATCAAGGGGTCGATTTATGGCTACACCTTC.

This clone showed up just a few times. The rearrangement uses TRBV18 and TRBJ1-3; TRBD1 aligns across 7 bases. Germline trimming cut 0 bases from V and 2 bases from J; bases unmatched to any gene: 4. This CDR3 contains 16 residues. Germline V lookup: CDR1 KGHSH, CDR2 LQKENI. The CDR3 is CASSPPQGVPGNTIYF. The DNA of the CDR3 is TGTGCCAGCTCACCACCGCAGGGGGTCCCTGGAAACACCATATATTTT. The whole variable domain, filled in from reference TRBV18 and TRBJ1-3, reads NAGVMQNPRHLVRRRGQEARLRCSPMKGHSHVYWYRQLPEEGLKFMVYLQKENIIDESGMPKERFSAEFPKEGPSILRIQQVVRGDSAAYFCASSPPQGVPGNTIYFGEGSWLTVV.

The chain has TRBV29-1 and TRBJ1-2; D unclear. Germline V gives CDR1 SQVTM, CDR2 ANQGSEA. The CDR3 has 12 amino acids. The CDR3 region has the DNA TGCAGTGCCGGAACTGGGCGGGCTGGCTACACCTTC. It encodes CSAGTGRAGYTF.

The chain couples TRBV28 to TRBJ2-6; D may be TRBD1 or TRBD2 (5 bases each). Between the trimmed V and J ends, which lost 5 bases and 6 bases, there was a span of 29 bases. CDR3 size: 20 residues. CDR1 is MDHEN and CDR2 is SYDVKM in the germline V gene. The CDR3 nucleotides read TGTGCCAGCAGTCCCCCAAATGTGGGACGCAATCCACTCCCGGCCAACGTCCTGACTTTC. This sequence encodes CASSPPNVGRNPLPANVLTF.

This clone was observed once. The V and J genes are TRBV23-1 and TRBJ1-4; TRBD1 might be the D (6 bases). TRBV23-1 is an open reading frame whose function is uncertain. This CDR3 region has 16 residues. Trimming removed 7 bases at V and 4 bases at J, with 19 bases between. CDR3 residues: CASNQTGPNNNEKLFF. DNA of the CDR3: TGCGCCAGCAACCAGACAGGCCCCAATAATAATGAAAAACTGTTTTTT.

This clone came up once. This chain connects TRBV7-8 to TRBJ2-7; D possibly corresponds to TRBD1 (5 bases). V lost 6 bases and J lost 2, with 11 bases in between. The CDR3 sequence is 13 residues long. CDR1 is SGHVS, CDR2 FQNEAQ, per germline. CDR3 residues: CASRTDSPYEQYF. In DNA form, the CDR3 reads TGTGCCAGCAGAACCGACAGCCCCTACGAGCAGTACTTC.

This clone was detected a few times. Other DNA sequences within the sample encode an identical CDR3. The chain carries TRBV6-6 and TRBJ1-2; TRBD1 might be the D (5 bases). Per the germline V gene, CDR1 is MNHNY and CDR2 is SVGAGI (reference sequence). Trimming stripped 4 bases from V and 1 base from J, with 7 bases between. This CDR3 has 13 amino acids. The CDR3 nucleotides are TGTGCCAGCAGTTCCGACAGTAACTATGGCTACACCTTC. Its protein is CASSSDSNYGYTF.

CDR3 amino acids: CASSVGTSTNEKLFF. The CDR3 DNA reads TGCGCCAGCAGCGTAGGGACCTCAACTAATGAAAAACTGTTTTTT. The chain recombines TRBV5-1 with TRBJ1-4; TRBD1 might be the D (5 bases). The CDR3 is 15 residues long. V was cut by 4 bases and J by 0 bases, with 10 bases left in between. Germline assignment: CDR1 SGHRS and CDR2 YFSETQ.

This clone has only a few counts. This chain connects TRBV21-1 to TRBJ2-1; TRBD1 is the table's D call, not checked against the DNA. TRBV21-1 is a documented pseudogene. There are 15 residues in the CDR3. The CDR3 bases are TGTGCCAGCAGCACAACTCCGGGACAGGGATGTGAGCAGTTCTTC. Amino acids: CASSTTPGQGCEQFF.

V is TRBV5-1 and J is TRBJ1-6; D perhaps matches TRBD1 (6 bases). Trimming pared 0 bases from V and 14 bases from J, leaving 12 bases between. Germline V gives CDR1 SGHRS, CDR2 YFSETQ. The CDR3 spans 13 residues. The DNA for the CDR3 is TGCGCCAGCAGCTTGGCGGACAGACTCTCCCTCCACTTT. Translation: CASSLADRLSLHF.

The CDR3 coding sequence is TGTGCCAGCAGCCGGACAGTTGGGGAAGCTTTCTTT. Protein: CASSRTVGEAFF. The gene calls are TRBV6-5 and TRBJ1-1; weak D call: TRBD1 (6 bases). Germline values: CDR1 MNHEY, CDR2 SVGAGI. V dropped 6 bases and J dropped 8 bases, with 13 bases sitting between them. This CDR3 comprises 12 residues.

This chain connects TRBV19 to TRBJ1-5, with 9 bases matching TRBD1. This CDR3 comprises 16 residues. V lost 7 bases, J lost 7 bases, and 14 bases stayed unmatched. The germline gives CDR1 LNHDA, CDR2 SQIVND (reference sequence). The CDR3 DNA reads TGTGCCAGTATCGCAAGATCGACAGGGGGGGGCCAGCCCCAGCATTTT. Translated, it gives CASIARSTGGGQPQHF.

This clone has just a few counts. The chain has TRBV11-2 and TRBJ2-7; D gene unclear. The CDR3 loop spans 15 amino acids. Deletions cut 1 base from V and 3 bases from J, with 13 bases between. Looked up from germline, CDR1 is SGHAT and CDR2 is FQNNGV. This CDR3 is CASSLGFGQDYEQYF. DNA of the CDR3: TGTGCCAGCAGCTTAGGGTTTGGGCAAGACTACGAGCAGTACTTC.

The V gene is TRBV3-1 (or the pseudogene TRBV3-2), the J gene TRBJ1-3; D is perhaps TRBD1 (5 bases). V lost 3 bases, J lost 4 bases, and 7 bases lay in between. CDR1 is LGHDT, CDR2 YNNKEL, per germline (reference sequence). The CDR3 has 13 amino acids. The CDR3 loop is CASSQGLGNTIYF. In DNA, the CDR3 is TGTGCCAGCAGCCAGGGGCTAGGAAACACCATATATTTT.

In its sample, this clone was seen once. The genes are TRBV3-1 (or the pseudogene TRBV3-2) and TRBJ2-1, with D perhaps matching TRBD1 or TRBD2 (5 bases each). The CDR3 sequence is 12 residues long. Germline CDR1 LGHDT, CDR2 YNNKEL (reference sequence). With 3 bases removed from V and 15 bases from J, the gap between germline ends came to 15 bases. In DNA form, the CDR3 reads TGTGCCAGCAGCCAGGGGGAGCGAAGGGGGTTCTTC. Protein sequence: CASSQGERRGFF.

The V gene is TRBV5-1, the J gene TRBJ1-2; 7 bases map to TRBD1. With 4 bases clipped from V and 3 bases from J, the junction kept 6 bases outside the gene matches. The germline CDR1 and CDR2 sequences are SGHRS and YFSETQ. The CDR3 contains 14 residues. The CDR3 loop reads CASSPQGEDYGYTF. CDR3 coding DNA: TGCGCCAGCAGCCCCCAGGGGGAGGACTATGGCTACACCTTC. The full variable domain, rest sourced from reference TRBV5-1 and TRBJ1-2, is KAGVTQTPRYLIKTRGQQVTLSCSPISGHRSVSWYQQTPGQGLQFLFEYFSETQRNKGNFPGRFSGRQFSNSRSEMNVSTLELGDSALYLCASSPQGEDYGYTFGSGTRLTVV.

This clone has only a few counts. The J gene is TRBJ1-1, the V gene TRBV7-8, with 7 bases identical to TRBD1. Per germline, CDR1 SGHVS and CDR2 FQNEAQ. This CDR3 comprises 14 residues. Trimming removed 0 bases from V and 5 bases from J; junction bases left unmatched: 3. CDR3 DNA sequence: TGTGCCAGCAGCTTAGCCAGGGGGAGGACTGAAGCTTTCTTT. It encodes CASSLARGRTEAFF.